The source of this TCR beta chain is a study of T-cell memory formation after mild COVID-19 (TCRdb year 2021). About the investigation overall: TCR sequence clusters from the two donors were largely donor specific. T-cell clones expanding and contracting after mild COVID-19 in two donors were tracked by longitudinal TCRalpha and TCRbeta repertoire sequencing. The cohort comprised two young, previously healthy adult volunteers, one female and one male. Broad study findings and their caveats: Contracting CD4+ clones were located mainly in the CM and EM memory subsets, whereas CD8+ clones were found to be enriched in EMRA. Some responding clones were detected in pre-infection memory, which suggested that pre-existing cross-reactive memory T cells had joined the SARS-CoV-2 response. The study covered only two mild cases, and larger cohorts including severe cases with pre-infection samples were considered necessary. Clones contracting from day 15 to 85 had balanced CD4/CD8 phenotypes, while a second wave expanding from day 15 to 37 was biased towards CD4+. SARS-CoV-2 specificity of the second-wave clones peaking on day 37 was not confirmed.

Notes on this clonotype: Its antigen specificity is not known. Qualities for individual bases were not recorded, and no much larger clone is one base off.

Sequenced using an Illumina NovaSeq 6000. cDNA libraries for TCRalpha and TCRbeta were prepared by 5'RACE using constant-segment primers, with sample barcodes and unique molecular identifiers added. Trizol reagent was used to extract RNA from every sample. Amplification of the libraries took two PCR steps, and the second step added a second sample barcode plus Illumina TruSeq adapters. The libraries were sequenced on an Illumina NovaSeq using 2 x 150 bp paired-end reads. The study's own analysis went as follows. With migec v1.2.7, reads were demultiplexed and then collapsed into UMI-guided consensus sequences. Using mixcr v2.1.11, UMI consensuses were aligned to TRA and TRB V and J templates and then assembled into clonotypes. Expanded or contracted clonotypes were those called significant by both edgeR and NoisET, with noise models trained on biological replicates. For edgeR calls, the cutoffs were a false discovery rate-adjusted p below 0.01 and a log2 fold-change threshold of 1. As an exploratory analysis of dynamics, max-normalized trajectories of the 1000 most abundant clonotypes were examined by PCA with hierarchical clustering. Each responding clone was given a CD4 or CD8 phenotype based on the CD4+ and CD8+ repertoires, which had been sequenced separately. The raw public reads went through TCRdb reprocessing: fastp at Q25, MiXCR clone calling, in-frame beta chains kept. Each entry is one CDR3 protein sequence, shown with its most common DNA and genes. These V and J calls rely on TCRdb rather than the paper's analysis. Within this sample are approximately 99,000 distinct CDR3 sequences, with 18% of them counted one time only. 5% to 7% of the sample comes from the top ten.

PBMCs were isolated by Ficoll-Paque density gradient centrifugation. Counted from cysteine to phenylalanine, this CDR3 has 13 amino acids. Left in the record is the CDR3 DNA by itself, 39 bases read in frame from the first base. CDR1 and CDR2 are read off the germline V gene (reference sequence) as LNHNV and YYDKDF. V drops 1 base and J drops 7 bases, leaving 8 bases in between. This TCR came from a man younger than 30 who had mild COVID-19 (a few samples of this study predate the infection). The sample titles of this study are shuffled in the database, so cell type and time point are left out; the donor was told from shared clones. Sequencing used PBMCs or a T cell subset sorted from them (not recorded which). The chain couples TRBV15 to TRBJ1-5, with TRBD1 tentatively as D gene (6 bases match). This receptor carries the CDR3 CATSRGGGQPQHF. The DNA sequence is TGTGCCACCAGCAGAGGGGGGGGCCAGCCCCAGCATTTT.